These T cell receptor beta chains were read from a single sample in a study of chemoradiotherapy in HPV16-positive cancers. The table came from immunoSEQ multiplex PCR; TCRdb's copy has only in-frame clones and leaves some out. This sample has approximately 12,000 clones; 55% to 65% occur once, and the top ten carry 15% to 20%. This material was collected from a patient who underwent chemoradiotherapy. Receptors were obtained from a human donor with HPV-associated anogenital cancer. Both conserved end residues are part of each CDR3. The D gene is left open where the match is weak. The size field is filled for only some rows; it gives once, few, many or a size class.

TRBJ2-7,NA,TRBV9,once,CASSIGTSHDSYEQYF,TGTGCCAGCAGCATAGGGACAAGCCATGACTCCTACGAGCAGTACTTC
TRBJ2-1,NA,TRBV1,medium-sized,CTSSQEGTSGGFMIDEQFF,TGCACCAGCAGCCAAGAAGGAACTAGCGGGGGGTTCATGATCGATGAGCAGTTCTTC
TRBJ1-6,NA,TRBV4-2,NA,CASSQDRNWEINSPLHF,TGTGCCAGCAGCCAAGATCGTAACTGGGAGATTAATTCACCCCTCCACTTT
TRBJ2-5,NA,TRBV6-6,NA,CASRYSRETQYF,TGTGCCAGCAGATACTCTCGGGAGACCCAGTACTTC
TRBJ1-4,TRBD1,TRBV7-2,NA,CASSSGHGGQGKLFF,TGTGCCAGCAGCTCCGGCCACGGCGGACAGGGTAAACTGTTTTTT
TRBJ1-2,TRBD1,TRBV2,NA,CASRIDRELGGYTF,TGTGCCAGCAGGATCGACAGGGAACTTGGTGGCTACACCTTC
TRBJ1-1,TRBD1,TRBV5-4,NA,CASSPPGQGHEAFF,TGTGCCAGCAGCCCTCCGGGACAGGGACATGAAGCTTTCTTT
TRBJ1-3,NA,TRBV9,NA,CASSVGSDGNTIYF,TGTGCCAGCAGCGTAGGGTCTGATGGAAACACCATATATTTT
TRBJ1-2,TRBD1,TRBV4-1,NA,CASSHHLGTGLNYGYTF,TGCGCCAGCAGCCACCATCTTGGGACAGGACTTAACTATGGCTACACCTTC
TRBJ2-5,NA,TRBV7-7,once,CAGSRGLQETQYF,TGTGCCGGATCGCGGGGCCTGCAAGAGACCCAGTACTTC
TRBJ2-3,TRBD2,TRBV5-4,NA,CASSPAGQRGGPSTDTQYF,TGTGCCAGCAGCCCCGCAGGGCAGCGGGGGGGCCCCTCCACAGATACGCAGTATTTT
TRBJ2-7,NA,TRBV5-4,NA,CASSLVSGKIGHEQYF,TGTGCCAGCAGCTTGGTTTCGGGTAAGATTGGACACGAGCAGTACTTC
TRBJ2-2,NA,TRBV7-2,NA,CASSPRIVSANTGELFF,TGTGCCAGCAGCCCCCGAATTGTCTCCGCGAACACCGGGGAGCTGTTTTTT
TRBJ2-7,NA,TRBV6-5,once,CASRQTRTGYEQYF,TGTGCCAGCAGACAAACTAGAACCGGCTACGAGCAGTACTTC